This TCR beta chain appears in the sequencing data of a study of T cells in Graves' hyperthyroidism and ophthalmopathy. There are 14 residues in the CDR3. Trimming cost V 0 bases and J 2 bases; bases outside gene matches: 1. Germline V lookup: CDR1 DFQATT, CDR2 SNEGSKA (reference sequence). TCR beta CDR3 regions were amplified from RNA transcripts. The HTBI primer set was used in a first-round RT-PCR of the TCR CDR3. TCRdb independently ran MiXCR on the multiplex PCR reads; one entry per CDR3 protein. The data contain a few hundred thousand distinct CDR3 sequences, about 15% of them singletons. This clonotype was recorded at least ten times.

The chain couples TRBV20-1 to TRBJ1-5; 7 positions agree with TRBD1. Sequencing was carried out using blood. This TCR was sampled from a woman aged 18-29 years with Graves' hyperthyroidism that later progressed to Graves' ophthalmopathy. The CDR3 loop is CSARDGQGNQPQHF. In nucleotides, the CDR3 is TGCAGTGCTAGAGACGGACAGGGCAATCAGCCCCAGCATTTT.